The source of this T cell receptor (beta chain) is a study of cytomegalovirus exposure and HLA in healthy donors. Study observations and caveats: Clonal expansion, a later analysis showed, was greater in HLA-associated TCR beta chains than in equally common others. The study put around 180 TCR beta chains on its list as cytomegalovirus-associated. Across all donors, roughly uniform sequencing depth was an assumption of the presence/absence analyses.

A note on this clone: The antigen is not known.

Primers: 60 Vbeta forward and 13 Jbeta reverse. Only in-frame clones appear in the TCRdb table, and some are missing; sequencing was by immunoSEQ multiplex PCR. Found here are more than 95,000 clones, more than 60% of them singletons; the top ten hold roughly 3.1%. The sample was PBMCs. This clonotype was obtained from a man aged 25 to 40 in good health and CMV-seronegative.

CDR3 bases: TGTGCCAGTATTTGGCCTGGGGGGTCAACAGATACGCAGTATTTT. This sequence encodes CASIWPGGSTDTQYF. This rearrangement joins TRBV19 to TRBJ2-3, with D possibly being TRBD2 (6 bases). The germline CDR1 and CDR2 sequences are LNHDA and SQIVND (reference sequence). The V end was cut by 7 bases, the J end by 3 bases, with 17 bases between. The CDR3 sequence is 15 residues long.